The next 5 T cell receptor beta chains were all read from a single sample in a study of human T cells and chemical hapten exposure. Unseparated into fractions, whole blood served as the source from which total RNA was extracted. TCRdb ran MiXCR on the 5' RACE reads and lists one entry per CDR3 protein. The sample shows about 140,000 distinct CDR3 sequences, 3.5% to 5% of them seen only once. These receptors all come from a female donor in good health.

The table lists this clonotype with many counts. The V gene is TRBV28, the J gene TRBJ1-5, with D possibly being TRBD1 (5 bases). Germline CDR1 is MDHEN and CDR2 is SYDVKM. Trimming took off 11 bases at V and 3 bases at J, with 14 bases between the two ends. CDR3 length: 13 residues. As DNA, the CDR3 is TGTGCCGCGAGACAGTTTTACAATCAGCCCCAGCATTTT. Protein sequence: CAARQFYNQPQHF.

At least ten counts were recorded for this clonotype. The rearrangement links TRBV2 to TRBJ1-1; TRBD1 matches at 8 bases. V dropped 11 bases and J dropped 3; count of bases not matched to a gene: 11. This CDR3 is built from 14 residues. Per the germline V gene, CDR1 is SNHLY and CDR2 is FYNNEI. This CDR3 is CAGSWEQGDTEAFF. CDR3 coding DNA: TGTGCCGGAAGTTGGGAACAGGGGGACACTGAAGCTTTCTTT.

This clonotype has only a few counts. V is TRBV5-1 and J is TRBJ1-2; 8 nucleotides line up with TRBD1. The CDR3 has 15 amino acids. Germline lookup yields CDR1 SGHRS and CDR2 YFSETQ. In DNA, the CDR3 is TGCGCTACAGGACAGGGCAACTCGATAACGGGGGGCTACACCTTC. It yields the protein CATGQGNSITGGYTF. The whole variable domain, filled in from reference TRBV5-1 and TRBJ1-2, reads KAGVTQTPRYLIKTRGQQVTLSCSPISGHRSVSWYQQTPGQGLQFLFEYFSETQRNKGNFPGRFSGRQFSNSRSEMNVSTLELGDSALYLCATGQGNSITGGYTFGSGTRLTVV.

This clonotype was counted at least ten times. The J gene is TRBJ2-5, the V gene TRBV6-6; TRBD1 agrees at 9 bases. Losses at the gene ends were 0 bases for V and 7 bases for J; bases not matched to a gene: 12. This CDR3 is 17 amino acids long. Germline CDR1 is MNHNY and CDR2 is SVGAGI (reference sequence). The CDR3 DNA is TGTGCCAGCAGTTACTCCACCATACGGACAGGGGACGGGACCCAGTACTTC. It encodes CASSYSTIRTGDGTQYF.

The genes are TRBV4-1 and TRBJ1-1, with D perhaps TRBD1 (5 bases). V was cut by 8 bases and J by 6 bases, with 19 bases left in between. Per the germline V gene, CDR1 is MGHRA and CDR2 is YSYEKL. The CDR3 has 14 amino acids. CDR3 bases: TGCGCCAGCTTCAACGTCGGGGGGAAGCCTGAAGCTTTCTTT. This codes for CASFNVGGKPEAFF.